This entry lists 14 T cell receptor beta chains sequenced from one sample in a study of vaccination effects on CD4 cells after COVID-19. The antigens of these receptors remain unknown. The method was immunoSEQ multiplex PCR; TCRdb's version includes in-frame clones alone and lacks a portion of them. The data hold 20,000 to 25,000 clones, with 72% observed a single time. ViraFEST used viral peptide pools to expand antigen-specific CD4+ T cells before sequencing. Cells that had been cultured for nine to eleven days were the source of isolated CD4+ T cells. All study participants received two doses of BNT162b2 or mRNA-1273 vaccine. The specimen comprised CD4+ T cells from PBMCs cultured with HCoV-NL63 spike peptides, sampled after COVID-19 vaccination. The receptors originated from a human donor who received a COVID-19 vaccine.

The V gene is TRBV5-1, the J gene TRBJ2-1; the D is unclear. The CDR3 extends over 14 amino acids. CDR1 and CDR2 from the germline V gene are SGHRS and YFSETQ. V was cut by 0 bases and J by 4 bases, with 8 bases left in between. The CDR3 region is CASSLGGRYNEQFF. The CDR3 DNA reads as TGCGCCAGCAGCTTGGGTGGTCGGTACAATGAGCAGTTCTTC.

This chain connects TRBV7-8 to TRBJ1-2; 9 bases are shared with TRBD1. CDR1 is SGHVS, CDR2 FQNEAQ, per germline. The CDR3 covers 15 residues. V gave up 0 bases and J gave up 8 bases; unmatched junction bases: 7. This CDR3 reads CASSLAAGQGGGYTF. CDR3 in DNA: TGTGCCAGCAGCTTAGCCGCGGGACAGGGAGGCGGCTACACCTTC.

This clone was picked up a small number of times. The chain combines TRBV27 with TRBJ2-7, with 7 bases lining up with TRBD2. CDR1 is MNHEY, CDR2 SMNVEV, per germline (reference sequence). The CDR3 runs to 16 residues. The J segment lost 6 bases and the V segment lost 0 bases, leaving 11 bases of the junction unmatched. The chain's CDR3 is CASSLSVRAGVGEQYF. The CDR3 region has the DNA TGTGCCAGCAGTTTATCGGTTCGGGCGGGAGTAGGCGAGCAGTACTTC.

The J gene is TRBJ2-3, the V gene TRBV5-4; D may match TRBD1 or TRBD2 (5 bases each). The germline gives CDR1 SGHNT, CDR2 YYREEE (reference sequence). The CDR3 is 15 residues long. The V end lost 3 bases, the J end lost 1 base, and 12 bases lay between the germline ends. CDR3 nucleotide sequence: TGTGCCAGCAGCTCCAAAGTGGGGGGCACAGATACGCAGTATTTT. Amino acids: CASSSKVGGTDTQYF.

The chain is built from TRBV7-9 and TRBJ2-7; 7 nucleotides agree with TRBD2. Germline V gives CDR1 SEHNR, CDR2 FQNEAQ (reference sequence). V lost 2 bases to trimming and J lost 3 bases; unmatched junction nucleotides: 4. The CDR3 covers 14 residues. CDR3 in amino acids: CASSLLAGHYEQYF. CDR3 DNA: TGTGCCAGCAGCTTATTAGCGGGCCACTACGAGCAGTACTTC.

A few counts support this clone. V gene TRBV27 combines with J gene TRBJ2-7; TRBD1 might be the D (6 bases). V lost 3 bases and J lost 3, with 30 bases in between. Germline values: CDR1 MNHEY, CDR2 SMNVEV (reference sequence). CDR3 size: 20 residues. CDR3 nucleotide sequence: TGTGCCAGCAGTTTCTCTCCCCTTTCCCGGTGGACAGAACAAAGCTACGAGCAGTACTTC. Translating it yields CASSFSPLSRWTEQSYEQYF.

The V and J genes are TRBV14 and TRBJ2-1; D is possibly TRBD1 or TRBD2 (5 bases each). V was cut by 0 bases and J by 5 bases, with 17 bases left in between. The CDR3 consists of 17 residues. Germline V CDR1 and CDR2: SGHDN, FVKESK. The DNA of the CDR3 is TGTGCCAGCAGCCAAGATCTGGGGACGTCGGGGCACAATGAGCAGTTCTTC. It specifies CASSQDLGTSGHNEQFF.

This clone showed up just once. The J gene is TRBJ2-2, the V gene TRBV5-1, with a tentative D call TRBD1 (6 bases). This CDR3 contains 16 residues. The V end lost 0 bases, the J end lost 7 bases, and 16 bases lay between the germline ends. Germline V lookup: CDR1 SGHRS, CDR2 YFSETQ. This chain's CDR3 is CASSLVGARSGGELFF. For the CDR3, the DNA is TGCGCCAGCAGCTTGGTGGGGGCGCGGTCAGGCGGGGAGCTGTTTTTT.

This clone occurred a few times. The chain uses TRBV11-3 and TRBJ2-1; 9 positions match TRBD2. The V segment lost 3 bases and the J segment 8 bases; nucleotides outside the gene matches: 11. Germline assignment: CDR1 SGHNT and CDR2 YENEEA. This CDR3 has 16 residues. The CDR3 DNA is TGTGCCAGCAGCTTGGGTAGCGGGAGAATCGTGGATGAGCAGTTCTTC. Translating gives CASSLGSGRIVDEQFF.

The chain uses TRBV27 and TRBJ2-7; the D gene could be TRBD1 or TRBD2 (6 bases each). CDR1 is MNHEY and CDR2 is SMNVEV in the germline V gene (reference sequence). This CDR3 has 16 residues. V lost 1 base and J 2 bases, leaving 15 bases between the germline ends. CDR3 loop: CASSLYPPGGTYEQYF. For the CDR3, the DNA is TGTGCCAGCAGTTTATACCCCCCCGGGGGCACCTACGAGCAGTACTTC.

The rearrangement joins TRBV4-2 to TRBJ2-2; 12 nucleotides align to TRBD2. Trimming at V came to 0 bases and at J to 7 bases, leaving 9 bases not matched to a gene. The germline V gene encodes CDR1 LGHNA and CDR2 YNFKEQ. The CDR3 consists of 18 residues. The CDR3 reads CASSQDVLAGGLGGELFF. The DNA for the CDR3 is TGTGCCAGCAGCCAAGATGTCCTAGCGGGGGGGCTGGGCGGGGAGCTGTTTTTT.

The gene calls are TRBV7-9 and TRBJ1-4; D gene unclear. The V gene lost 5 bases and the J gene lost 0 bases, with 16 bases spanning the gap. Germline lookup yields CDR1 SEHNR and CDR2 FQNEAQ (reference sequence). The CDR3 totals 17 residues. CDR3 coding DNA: TGTGCCAGCAGCCCGATCCAATGGGGTGCAACTAATGAAAAACTGTTTTTT. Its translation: CASSPIQWGATNEKLFF.

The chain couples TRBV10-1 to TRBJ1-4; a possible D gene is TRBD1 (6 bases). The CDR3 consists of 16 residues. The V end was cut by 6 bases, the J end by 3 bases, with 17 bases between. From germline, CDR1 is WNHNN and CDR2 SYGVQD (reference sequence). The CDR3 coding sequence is TGCGCCAGCAGGCAGAAGGGGGGGATGGCTAATGAAAAACTGTTTTTT. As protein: CASRQKGGMANEKLFF.

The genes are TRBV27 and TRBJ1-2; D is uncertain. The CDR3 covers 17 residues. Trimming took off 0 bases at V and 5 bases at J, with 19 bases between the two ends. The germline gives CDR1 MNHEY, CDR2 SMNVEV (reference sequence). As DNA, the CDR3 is TGTGCCAGCAGTTTATCAGCCGATATCGTTAGGGCGTATGGCTACACCTTC. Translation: CASSLSADIVRAYGYTF.